The source of this T cell receptor (beta chain) is a study of blood T cell repertoires in COVID-19. Study background: The United States, Italy and Spain were the sources of the acute and convalescent COVID-19 samples. Sources were T cells, B-cell-depleted T cells, or PBMCs; the material itself was cDNA or gDNA.

The CDR3 is made up of 14 amino acids. Germline trimming cut 5 bases from V and 4 bases from J; bases unmatched to any gene: 5. Per the germline V gene, CDR1 is MNHEY and CDR2 is SVGAGI. This table comes from immunoSEQ multiplex PCR, and its TCRdb copy is limited to in-frame clones, with some not included. Among about 160,000 clones listed, about 81% were seen once. This clone was seen more than once but under ten times. Material: peripheral blood. The receptor was isolated from a man in his sixties with active or convalescent COVID-19. The chain uses TRBV6-5 and TRBJ1-3; TRBD1 agrees at 7 bases. CDR3 protein: CASSLQGQGNTIYF. CDR3 nucleotide sequence: TGTGCCAGCAGTCTCCAGGGACAGGGAAACACCATATATTTT.